The following is a TCR beta chain sequence with its context. The data derive from a study of blood T cell repertoires in COVID-19. Study in general: Specimens from acute and convalescent COVID-19 originated in the United States, Italy and Spain. Sources were T cells, B-cell-depleted T cells, or PBMCs; the material itself was cDNA or gDNA.

Authors' analysis steps: For nucleated cells, counts were estimated from reference gene primer amplification. Assay used: immunoSEQ multiplex PCR; TCRdb lists only in-frame clones, some missing. For V, J and clone size, that table is used; D and trimming come from the DNA. Of 300,000 to 400,000 clones in the sample, 65% to 85% are singletons; the top ten hold 2.5% to 3.5%. V shed 10 bases and J 0 bases; nucleotides not matched to a gene: 6. The germline gives CDR1 MRHNA, CDR2 SNTAGT. The CDR3 is 14 residues long. The sequenced material came from peripheral blood. This TCR came from a man aged 25 to 40 with active or convalescent COVID-19. The V and J genes are TRBV6-4 and TRBJ1-5; TRBD1 agrees at 7 bases. The CDR3 DNA reads as TGTGCCACTAAGGGACAGTATAGCAATCAGCCCCAGCATTTT. Its translation is CATKGQYSNQPQHF.